The present T cell receptor beta chain was sequenced within a study of beta chain features in type 1 diabetes. Overall study results and limits: People with Type 1 diabetes carried modestly yet significantly shorter TCRB CDR3s in all four CD4+ subsets.

A note on this clone: The antigen remains unidentified.

Isolation of CD4+ naive, central memory, regulatory and stem cell-like memory cells was achieved by sorting via CD45RO/CCR7/CD25/CD127/CD95/CD27. All of the isolated RNA was reverse transcribed, so expressed TCRB transcripts were sequenced. Sequencing was performed with immunoSEQ multiplex PCR; in TCRdb, only in-frame clones are kept and a portion is missing. The repertoire holds 680,000 or so clones, with about 14% as singletons. CDR3 size: 14 residues. V was shortened by 0 bases and J by 0 bases, with 5 bases between the two germline ends. Germline CDR1 SGHVS, CDR2 FQNEAQ. Sample: naive CD4+ T cells from blood. The genes are TRBV7-8 and TRBJ1-1; D not resolved. The TCR was taken from a man younger than 35 in good health. The CDR3 is CASSLAEMNTEAFF. DNA for the CDR3: TGTGCCAGCAGCTTAGCAGAGATGAACACTGAAGCTTTCTTT.